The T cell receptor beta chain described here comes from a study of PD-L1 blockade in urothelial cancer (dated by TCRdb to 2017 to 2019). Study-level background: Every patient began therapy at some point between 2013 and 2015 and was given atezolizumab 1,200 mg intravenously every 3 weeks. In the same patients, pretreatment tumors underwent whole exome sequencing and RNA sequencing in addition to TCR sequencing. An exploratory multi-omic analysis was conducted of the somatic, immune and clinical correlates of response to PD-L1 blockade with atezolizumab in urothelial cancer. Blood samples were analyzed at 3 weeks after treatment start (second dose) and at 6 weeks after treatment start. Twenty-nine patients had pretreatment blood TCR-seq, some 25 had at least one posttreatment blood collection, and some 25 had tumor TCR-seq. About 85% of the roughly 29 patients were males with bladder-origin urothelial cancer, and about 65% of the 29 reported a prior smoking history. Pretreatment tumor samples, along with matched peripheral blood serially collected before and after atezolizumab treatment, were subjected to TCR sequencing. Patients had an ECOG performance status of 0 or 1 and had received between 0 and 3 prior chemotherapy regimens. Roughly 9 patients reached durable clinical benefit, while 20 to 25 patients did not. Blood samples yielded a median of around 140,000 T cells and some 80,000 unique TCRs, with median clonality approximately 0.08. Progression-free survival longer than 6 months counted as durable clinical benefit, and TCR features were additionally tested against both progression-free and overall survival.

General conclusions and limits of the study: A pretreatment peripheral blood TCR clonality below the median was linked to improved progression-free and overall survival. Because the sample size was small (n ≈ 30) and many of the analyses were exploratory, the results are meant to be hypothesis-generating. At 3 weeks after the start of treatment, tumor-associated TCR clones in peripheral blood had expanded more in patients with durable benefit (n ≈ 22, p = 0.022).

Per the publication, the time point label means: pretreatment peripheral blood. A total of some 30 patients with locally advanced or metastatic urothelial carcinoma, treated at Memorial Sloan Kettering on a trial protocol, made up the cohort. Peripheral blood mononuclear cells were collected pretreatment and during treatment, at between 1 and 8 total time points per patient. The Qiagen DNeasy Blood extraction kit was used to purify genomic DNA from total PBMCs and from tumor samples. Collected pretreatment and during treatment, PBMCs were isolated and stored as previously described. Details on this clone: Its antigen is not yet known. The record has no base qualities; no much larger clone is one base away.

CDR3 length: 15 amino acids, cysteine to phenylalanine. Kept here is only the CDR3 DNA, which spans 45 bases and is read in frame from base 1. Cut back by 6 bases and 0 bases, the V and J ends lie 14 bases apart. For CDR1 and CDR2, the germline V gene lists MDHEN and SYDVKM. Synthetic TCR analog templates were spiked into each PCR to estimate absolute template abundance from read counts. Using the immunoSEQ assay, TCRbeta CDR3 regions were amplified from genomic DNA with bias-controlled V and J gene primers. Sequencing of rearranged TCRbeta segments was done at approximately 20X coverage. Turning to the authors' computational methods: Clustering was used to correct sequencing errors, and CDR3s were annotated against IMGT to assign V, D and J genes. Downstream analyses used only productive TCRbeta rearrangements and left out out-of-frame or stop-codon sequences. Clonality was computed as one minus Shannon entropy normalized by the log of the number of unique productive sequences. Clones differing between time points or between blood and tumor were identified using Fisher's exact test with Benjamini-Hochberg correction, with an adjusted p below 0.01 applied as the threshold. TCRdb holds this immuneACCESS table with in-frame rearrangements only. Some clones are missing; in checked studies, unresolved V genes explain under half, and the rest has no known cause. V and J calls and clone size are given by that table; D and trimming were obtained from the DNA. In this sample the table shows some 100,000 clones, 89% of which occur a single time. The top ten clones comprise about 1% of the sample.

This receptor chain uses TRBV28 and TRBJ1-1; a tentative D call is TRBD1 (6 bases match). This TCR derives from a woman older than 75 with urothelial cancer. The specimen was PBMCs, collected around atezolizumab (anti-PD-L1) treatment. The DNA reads TGTGCCAGCAGGTCCGGACAGACAGTGAACACTGAAGCTTTCTTT. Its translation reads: CASRSGQTVNTEAFF.